This T cell receptor beta chain was retrieved from a study of CD8+CD57+ T cells in acquired aplastic anemia (dated 2018 in TCRdb). Study-level background: A mean of 3.2 ug of DNA, ranging from roughly 0.19 to 27.4 ug, was extracted from sorted CD4+ and CD8+ cells.

TCR beta VDJ combination and CDR3 sequence profiling used genomic DNA as the template. An Illumina HiSeq 2000 was the platform used for TCR repertoire sequencing. Per the original workflow: Repertoires were assessed using TRBV/TRBJ rearrangement plots, CDR3 size and DJ length profiles, and Simpson's diversity index. The most abundant DNA sequence in the deep sequencing data was defined as the immunodominant clone. CDR3 amino acid sequences were screened for sharing across subjects and were compared with published repertoires and the VDJdb database. Using fastp at Q25 and MiXCR, TCRdb reprocessed the public reads and kept productive beta chains. Rows merge per CDR3 protein into single entries with the most common DNA and genes. None of the V and J calls come from the authors' own analysis; TCRdb made them. Within this sample are 300,000 or so distinct CDR3 sequences, with 45% to 65% of them counted one time only. The ten largest account for roughly 8% of the sample.

The study deep-sequenced TCR repertoires of sorted CD4+ and CD8+ blood T cells from severe aplastic anemia patients and healthy subjects. Ficoll-Paque density gradient centrifugation was used to isolate peripheral blood mononuclear cells. Before DNA was extracted, CD4+ and CD8+ T cells were sorted using either FACS or magnetic beads. The study at large found these results: No significant difference in CD8+ Simpson's diversity was found between patients and healthy controls (P=0.060). Around 30 CD8+ CDR3 sequences were found to be shared between patients and controls, but these sequences appeared to be highly expressed in patients and within the immunodominant clones of the patients.

About this clonotype itself: There is no known antigen for this receptor. One base away there is no much larger clone; base qualities are not given.

Germline trimming: 3 bases from V, 1 base from J; junction bases outside gene matches: 4. The germline V gene (reference sequence) gives CDR1 as SEHNR and CDR2 as FQNEAQ. From its cysteine to its phenylalanine, the CDR3 spans 15 amino acids. Only CDR3 DNA remains: 45 bases, in frame from the first base. The source of this sequence is a human donor with severe aplastic anemia or a healthy control (not recorded which). The source material was sorted CD4+, CD8+, or CD8+CD57+ T cells (not recorded which) from PBMCs. The rearrangement joined TRBV7-9 to TRBJ2-3; the central 7 bases match TRBD2. The DNA sequence is TGTGCCAGCAGCTTGACTAGCTGCTGCACAGATACGCAGTATTTT. The encoded protein is CASSLTSCCTDTQYF.